This is a list of T cell receptor beta chains from one sample in a study of OX40 agonist ivuxolimab in advanced cancers. Assay: immunoSEQ multiplex PCR; the TCRdb copy retains only in-frame clones and omits some. The table has tens of thousands of clones, 88% seen once; the top ten hold roughly 3%. This specimen consisted of CD4+ or CD8+ T cells sorted from blood, obtained in a trial of the OX40 agonist ivuxolimab. The source of these receptors is an adult with an advanced solid tumor such as melanoma, head and neck, liver or kidney cancer. CDR3s leave out the opening cysteine and the closing phenylalanine or tryptophan.

j_gene	v_gene	CDR3aa
TRBJ2-3	TRBV5-1	ASSLALRGQGTSTDTQY
TRBJ2-2	TRBV4-2	ASSQGGANGELF
TRBJ2-2	TRBV11-2	ASSFAGRLNTGELF
TRBJ2-3	TRBV10-3	AISEGDRRGTDTQY
TRBJ2-3	TRBV18	ASSPLQTDTQY
TRBJ1-5	TRBV7-2	ASSPGLSQYNQPQH
TRBJ2-7	TRBV6-1	ASRPTSTSYEQY
TRBJ1-4	TRBV27	ASSQTGSNEKLF
TRBJ2-2	TRBV5-1	ASGPRSRDAGELF
TRBJ1-2	TRBV19	ASSENTGYGYT
TRBJ2-3	TRBV6-1	ASRRLSTDTQY
TRBJ2-3	TRBV5-5	ASSRDLTPDTQY
TRBJ2-5	TRBV7-7	ASSSSGGQGETQY
TRBJ1-6	TRBV7-9	ASSLPVTGSPLH
TRBJ1-1	TRBV5-4	ASSLAMQNTEAF
TRBJ1-1	TRBV18	ASSPDRGNTEAF
TRBJ1-2	TRBV5-1	ASSSKGQPSYGYT
TRBJ1-4	TRBV2	ASSQGNAANEKLF
TRBJ1-4	TRBV6-1	ASNKGDQIGEKLF
TRBJ2-2	TRBV6-4	ASSDLGTGELF
TRBJ2-7	TRBV7-6	ASSVRDREQY
TRBJ2-3	TRBV4-2	ASSQGAGGADTQY
TRBJ2-7	TRBV10-2	ASRSSGSSYEQY